Described below is a single T cell receptor (beta chain) sequence and its context. Its antigen is unknown. No base-level quality is on record; no much larger clone is a single base apart. The entry originates in a study of shared clonotypes between healthy human individuals (dated by TCRdb to 2018 to 2021). Study-level background: The cohort comprised a couple of women and a few men aged 18 to 49 years. Per donor, three plates each were used for CD4 naive and CD4 memory, two for CD8 naive, and one for CD8 memory. To estimate repertoire size and how much clonotype sharing occurs between individuals, the study deeply sequenced the blood TCR repertoires of about five healthy adults. To increase sequencing depth and limit assay-specific biases, different laboratories used diverse techniques to prepare libraries and sequence TCR repertoires. Leukapheresis yielded between about 0.8 and 9.5 billion PBMCs per donor.

Reading from cysteine to phenylalanine, the CDR3 counts 15 amino acids. The entry retains the CDR3 DNA only, 45 bases that are in frame from base 1. The germline ends are 15 bases apart after V is trimmed by 2 bases and J by 5 bases. The germline V gene encodes CDR1 MDHEN and CDR2 SYDVKM. The donors were healthy, HIV-negative adults who had no recently reported acute infections or vaccinations. Only Caucasian adults living in Nashville, Tennessee, USA were represented among the donors. CD4+ T cells were enriched by magnetic negative selection; naive cells were then positively selected on CD45RA, and the negative fraction formed the memory subset. Blood was obtained by leukapheresis, after which PBMCs were separated by Ficoll-Histopaque density gradient centrifugation and cryopreserved in liquid nitrogen vapor phase. Purity and quantity of every magnetically sorted T cell population were checked by analytical flow cytometry. From each sorted fraction, genomic DNA was isolated and quantified by UV absorbance on a Nanodrop 2000c.

The paper as a whole reports these results and caveats: Only blood was sampled, and tissue TCR repertoires likely differ from those in blood. Because the study included a small number of donors, the genetic and exposure-history diversity represented was limited. Rarefaction of sorted-subset datasets indicated incomplete sequencing despite the large sequencing depth. Compared with non-shared clonotypes, clonotypes shared by all four sorted-subset donors had higher generation probabilities. Based on pairwise subsampling, the degree of clonotype sharing among donors was expected to be affected by sequencing depth. Across several donors, roughly 5.4% of naive CD4, around 3.3% of naive CD8, approximately 2.5% of memory CD4, and around 0.4% of memory CD8 clonotypes were shared. Estimated clonotype richness was generally larger for naive than for memory subsets.

TCR CDR3 regions were amplified from genomic DNA by multiplex PCR using the deep immunoSEQ assay. Extracted genomic DNA from each cell subset was spread evenly across all wells of several immunoSEQ 96-well plates, with each plate serving as a replicate. For sorted subsets, roughly 200 ng of genomic DNA, equivalent to about 30,000 T cell genomes, went into each replicate PCR. Purified libraries were quantified with a Qubit 3.0 fluorometer, sized on a Bioanalyzer 2100, and re-quantified with the KAPA Library Quantification kit. Every immunoSEQ 96-well plate was sequenced on a separate single-read 150-cycle Illumina NextSeq 550 flow cell. The paper's data handling went like this. Because the immunoSEQ output held only junctional sequences and lacked quality scores, the filtering could not match the filtering applied to full-length reads. To assign V/J genes and CDR3, sequences were annotated using PyIR, a Python wrapper for IgBLAST v1.9, with IMGT germline references. Any read was removed if the V/J assignment was weak (E-value above 1e-6), the CDR3 was missing, or the read contained stop codons, out-of-frame junctions, or ambiguous translated residues. V3J clonotypes were defined by identical inferred V gene, J gene, and CDR3 amino acid sequence. To compute the percentage overlap between repertoires, the number of shared unique clonotypes was divided by the size of the smaller repertoire. Three approaches were used to assess repertoire richness: RTK rarefaction, the Chao1 estimator, and Recon v2.1 estimates of unobserved clonotypes. For all TCRbeta clonotypes obtained by the gDNA method from several donors, generation probabilities were computed with OLGA. TCRdb limited this immuneACCESS table to in-frame rearrangements with V and J called. A share of clones is missing; checked studies link under half to unresolved V genes, and the rest is unexplained. V and J calls and clone size are copied from that table; D and trimming were computed from the DNA. This sample comprises roughly 760,000 clones, under 80% of them detected only once. The ten top clones hold approximately 1.6% of the sample.

The sequence came from a woman aged 30 to 39 in good health. The sequence links TRBV28 to TRBJ1-1, with the D gene uncertain. Material: memory CD4+ T cells sorted from blood. Read against the paper, the sample's cell subset or site label means: CD45RA-negative fraction. The nucleotide sequence is TGTGCCAGCAGTTTAACGGGCATCCTGAGGACTGAAGCTTTCTTT. Its protein reads: CASSLTGILRTEAFF.